These 17 T cell receptor beta chains were all obtained from the same sample, sequenced in a study of identical twins. In TCRdb, the 5' RACE reads were re-called with MiXCR into one record per CDR3 protein. The sample includes 350,000 to 400,000 distinct CDR3 sequences, 9% seen only once; the top ten take approximately 8.9%. Sample: naive T cells sorted from blood. These receptors all come from a woman aged 50 to 60 in good health.

This clonotype was detected many times. The chain combines TRBV12-3 or TRBV12-4 with TRBJ1-1; no reliable D call. CDR3 length: 14 amino acids. Between the trimmed V and J ends, which lost 7 bases and 1 base, there was a span of 13 bases. The CDR3 is CASTRSRGNTEAFF. CDR3 in DNA: TGTGCCAGCACCCGATCGAGAGGGAACACTGAAGCTTTCTTT.

The rearrangement links TRBV11-2 to TRBJ2-1; maybe TRBD2 (6 bases). This CDR3 spans 15 amino acids. Trimming cost V 5 bases and J 8 bases, with 19 bases left between them. From germline, CDR1 is SGHAT and CDR2 FQNNGV. The CDR3 DNA sequence: TGTGCCAGCAGCCCCGGGGACTTCAGAGGCGATGAGCAGTTCTTC. It translates to CASSPGDFRGDEQFF.

V gene TRBV12-3 or TRBV12-4 combines with J gene TRBJ2-1; 10 nucleotides agree with TRBD2. The J segment lost 5 bases and the V segment lost 6 bases, leaving 10 bases of the junction unmatched. The CDR3 spans 16 residues. The CDR3 sequence is CASSSPSGRDDNEQFF. Written as DNA, the CDR3 is TGTGCCAGCAGCTCACCAAGCGGGAGGGACGACAATGAGCAGTTCTTC.

The table lists this clonotype with a few counts. The chain joins TRBV20-1 to TRBJ2-6; 8 nucleotides align to TRBD2. Germline V gene lookup returns CDR1 DFQATT and CDR2 SNEGSKA (reference sequence). Unmatched junction bases numbered 3, after V lost 4 bases and J lost 4 bases. This CDR3 spans 14 amino acids. The CDR3 DNA follows: TGCAGTGCTAAACCGGGAGGGGGGGCCAACGTCCTGACTTTC. It is translated as CSAKPGGGANVLTF.

This clonotype was seen at least ten times. The V call is TRBV9, the J call TRBJ2-1, with 12 bases matching TRBD2. The junction had 11 bases not matched to a gene; V was cut back by 4 bases and J by 9 bases. This CDR3 is built from 16 residues. CDR1 is SGDLS, CDR2 YYNGEE, per germline. DNA for the CDR3: TGTGCCAGCAGCTTCGGACTAGCGGGATTTCTGGCTGAGCAGTTCTTC. Encoded protein: CASSFGLAGFLAEQFF.

The rearrangement joins TRBV20-1 to TRBJ2-1; D not resolved. The CDR3 is made up of 15 amino acids. Germline V lookup: CDR1 DFQATT, CDR2 SNEGSKA (reference sequence). The germline V and J ends were trimmed by 3 bases and 3 bases, with 15 bases remaining between them. The CDR3 region has the DNA TGCAGTGCTAGTAGTCGCGAGATGATCTACAATGAGCAGTTCTTC. This codes for CSASSREMIYNEQFF.

There are many counts of this clonotype. J is TRBJ2-5 and V is TRBV24-1; a weak D match, TRBD1 (6 bases). With 7 bases removed from V and 2 bases from J, the gap between germline ends came to 16 bases. The CDR3 is 15 residues long. Germline-derived CDR1 and CDR2 are KGHDR and SFDVKD. The CDR3 coding sequence is TGTGCCACCAGCTCCTTGGAAGGGGGTCAAGAGACCCAGTACTTC. This encodes CATSSLEGGQETQYF.

V is TRBV12-3 or TRBV12-4 and J is TRBJ2-7; the D gene is possibly TRBD2 (7 bases). Trimming cost V 3 bases and J 6 bases, with 15 bases left between them. The CDR3 extends over 14 amino acids. The CDR3 DNA reads TGTGCCAGCAGTTTGAAGGGGGGGTTTTCCGAGCAGTACTTC. Amino acids: CASSLKGGFSEQYF.

This clonotype turned up a few times. The CDR3 DNA sequence: TGTGCCAGCAGTGAATATATTGCAGATTGGGAGACCCAGTACTTC. Its translation is CASSEYIADWETQYF. V and J are TRBV25-1 and TRBJ2-5; D gene uncertain. The CDR3 sequence is 15 residues long. V was shortened by 0 bases and J by 5 bases, with 13 bases between the two germline ends. CDR1 is MGHDK and CDR2 is SYGVNS in the germline V gene. The full variable domain, in which reference TRBV25-1 and TRBJ2-5 provide the parts outside the CDR3, is EADIYQTPRYLVIGTGKKITLECSQTMGHDKMYWYQQDPGMELHLIHYSYGVNSTEKGDLSSESTVSRIRTEHFPLTLESARPSHTSQYLCASSEYIADWETQYFGPGTRLLVL.

The chain uses TRBV18 and TRBJ2-2; the match to TRBD2 covers 11 bases. This CDR3 comprises 19 residues. V gave up 0 bases and J gave up 1 base; unmatched junction bases: 7. Germline CDR1 is KGHSH and CDR2 is LQKENI. The CDR3 protein is CASSPPGLAGGVNTGELFF. In DNA form, the CDR3 reads TGTGCCAGCTCACCACCCGGGCTAGCGGGAGGAGTGAACACCGGGGAGCTGTTTTTT.

The V and J genes are TRBV5-6 and TRBJ2-5; no firm D call. Germline V lookup: CDR1 SGHDT, CDR2 YYEEEE. Trimming stripped 1 base from V and 7 bases from J, with 11 bases between. The CDR3 is 13 residues long. The CDR3 region is CASSLYSLGTQYF. CDR3 in DNA: TGTGCCAGCAGCTTGTACTCATTGGGGACCCAGTACTTC.

This clonotype was observed a few times. The genes are TRBV20-1 and TRBJ2-1; either TRBD1 or TRBD2 may supply D (5 bases each). In germline, CDR1 is DFQATT, CDR2 SNEGSKA (reference sequence). This CDR3 has 12 amino acids. V was pared by 5 bases and J by 5 bases, with 10 bases between. The CDR3 nucleotides read TGCAGTGCTTGGGGACCCAACAATGAGCAGTTCTTC. As protein: CSAWGPNNEQFF.

The rearrangement links TRBV27 to TRBJ2-7; 8 bases are shared with TRBD2. This CDR3 is 15 amino acids long. Germline assignment: CDR1 MNHEY and CDR2 SMNVEV (reference sequence). V trimming: 5 bases; J trimming: 4 bases; junction bases outside the gene matches: 10. The CDR3 DNA reads TGTGCCAGCAGTACCCTTGCGGGAGGCCCTTACGAGCAGTACTTC. Protein: CASSTLAGGPYEQYF.

This clonotype was observed at least ten times. The chain employs TRBV12-3 or TRBV12-4 and TRBJ1-3, with 8 bases aligning to TRBD1. V lost 5 bases to trimming and J lost 2 bases; unmatched junction nucleotides: 2. This CDR3 is 14 amino acids long. For the CDR3, the DNA is TGTGCCAGCAGTCCGACAGGGGCTGGAAACACCATATATTTT. Residues: CASSPTGAGNTIYF.

This clonotype was seen repeatedly, ten times or more. The rearrangement uses TRBV3-1 and TRBJ1-1; no clear D gene. This CDR3 region has 13 residues. Germline V gives CDR1 LGHDT, CDR2 YNNKEL (reference sequence). Trimming removed 5 bases at V and 2 bases at J, with 9 bases between. CDR3 nucleotides: TGTGCCAGCAGCGCGGCGGATAACACTGAAGCTTTCTTT. As protein: CASSAADNTEAFF.

J is TRBJ2-1 and V is TRBV27; 8 bases align to TRBD2. After removal of 3 bases from V and 6 bases from J, the junction contained 7 bases not matched to a gene. CDR1 and CDR2 from the germline V gene are MNHEY and SMNVEV (reference sequence). The CDR3 totals 15 residues. The CDR3 protein is CASSFLSGATNEQFF. The CDR3 region has the DNA TGTGCCAGCAGTTTTCTTAGCGGGGCCACCAATGAGCAGTTCTTC.

This clonotype was recorded at least ten times. The genes are TRBV5-1 and TRBJ2-1; 8 nucleotides match TRBD1. V shed 7 bases and J 4 bases; nucleotides not matched to a gene: 7. Germline CDR1 reads SGHRS; CDR2 reads YFSETQ. This CDR3 is 14 amino acids long. CDR3 DNA sequence: TGCGCCAGCCGAGGACAGGGCCCTTACAATGAGCAGTTCTTC. Its translation: CASRGQGPYNEQFF.